This TCR beta chain was observed in a study of shared T cell receptors in the human thymus (dated by TCRdb to about 2021). Broadly, across the study: The study examined how self-reactive, shared T-cell receptor alpha chains are generated in the human thymus.

This clone was observed a single time. Its recognized antigen is unknown. One base away there is no much larger clone; base qualities are not given. The cysteine opens and the phenylalanine closes a CDR3 of 14 amino acids. Solely the CDR3 DNA is kept, with 42 bases framed from the first base. The junction shows trimming of 6 bases on V and 4 bases on J, plus 13 bases between the germline ends. CDR1 is given as SGHDT and CDR2 as YYEEEE, both from the germline V gene. Preparation of the library involved the immunoSEQ multiplex PCR assay. Here the immuneACCESS table is served through TCRdb, limited to in-frame sequences with V and J called. Missing clones are a known gap in these copies; in checked studies unresolved V genes cover under half, and the rest lacks a known reason. Recorded for this sample are approximately 490,000 clones; about four fifths of them occurred a single time. The ten largest clones add up to more than 0.01% of the sample.

This sample also appeared in a second study, on human thymus T cells. From that second study: The donors were immunologically healthy infants in Finland who had open corrective cardiac surgery for congenital heart defects. The thymus tissue came from surgical resects taken out during corrective cardiac surgery. Both the thymic and the peripheral blood repertoires appeared to show biased V and J gene segment usage. According to the related research, thymic TCR repertoires were highly overlapping among unrelated individuals. The study described the TCR alpha and beta repertoires in about 8 infant thymus samples and a few matching peripheral blood samples. Donor ages ranging from 7 to 244 days were recorded, and 5 to 7 male and a couple of female infants were included in the cohort. Thymocytes were released mechanically from tissue and stored at -70 °C as pellets of roughly 8.5-32 million cells. A QIAsymphony instrument was used to extract genomic DNA from the frozen cell pellets. The immunoSEQ multiplex PCR assay was used to amplify the TCRB and TCRAD loci from a standardized quantity of quality-controlled genomic DNA. The amplicons covered the V(D)J region and were long enough to include the CDR3 and to identify the V and J genes. Through the commercial immunoSEQ service, the amplicons were sequenced on an Illumina platform. Corrections for primer bias and sequencing errors followed previously described methods, while TCRAD and TCRB definitions were based on the IMGT database. immunoSEQ Analyzer 3.0 and VDJTools were used for repertoire analysis, which covered basic statistics, V/J segment usage, diversity estimates, rarefaction and pairwise overlap. Chao1, ChaoE, Efron-Thisted, Shannon and inverse Simpson indices were used to estimate diversity, which was also estimated on datasets down-sampled to the smallest sample. Repertoire overlap was determined by strict matching of CDR3 nucleotide sequence, V gene and J gene, and Jaccard-based multidimensional scaling clustering was applied. On average, thymus samples gave 750,000 to 950,000 unique TCRB clonotypes, whereas blood samples gave about 92,000.

The rearrangement joined TRBV5-6 to TRBJ1-4; the D gene is not confidently resolved. Sequences were obtained from thymocytes. The clonotype comes from a boy under two years old with a congenital heart defect. Donor details come from another sample of the same person, matched by shared clones. The DNA is TGTGCCAGCACCAAGTCGGGGTTTAATGAAAAACTGTTTTTT. It encodes CASTKSGFNEKLFF.